This entry describes one T cell receptor (beta chain). Its matching antigen is unknown. Clones were read by immunoSEQ multiplex PCR, and TCRdb kept only the in-frame ones, dropping some. The repertoire holds 20,000 to 25,000 clones, 65% to 80% seen once, with around 30% in the top ten. This specimen belongs to a study of STAT5B mutations in CD4+ large granular lymphocyte leukemia. This CDR3 region has 12 residues. Germline CDR1 and CDR2: LNHDA and SQIVND (reference sequence). The junction had 6 bases not matched to a gene; V was cut back by 4 bases and J by 14 bases. Study-level findings and limits: The CD4+ versus CD8+ T-LGLL clonality difference may reflect limited sample size.

The TCR sequence derives from a human donor in good health. The chain uses TRBV19 and TRBJ1-2; 11 nucleotides match TRBD1. Material for sequencing was CD4+ T cells from blood buffy coats. CDR3 nucleotide sequence: TGTGCCAGTAGTACGGACAGGGGGCCGAGGACCTTC. This sequence encodes CASSTDRGPRTF.